This entry describes one T cell receptor (beta chain). Its antigen remains unknown. This sample is drawn from a study of shared clonotypes between healthy human individuals. Study-wide points: Large sequencing depth failed to make sorted-subset sequencing complete, rarefaction showed. Memory subsets generally showed lower estimated richness than naive subsets.

After removal of 6 bases from V and 1 base from J, the junction contained 14 bases not matched to a gene. The germline gives CDR1 SQVTM, CDR2 ANQGSEA. The CDR3 is made up of 17 amino acids. Genomic DNA of every subset was divided equally among multiple immunoSEQ plates. Assay: immunoSEQ multiplex PCR; the TCRdb copy retains only in-frame clones and omits some. The table shows some 1.4 million clones, with over 95% occurring only once. The origin of this receptor is a man aged 30-40 years in good health. This chain uses TRBV29-1 with TRBJ2-3; 9 positions agree with TRBD1. Sequenced input: naive CD4+ T cells sorted from blood. The subset is: CD45RA+ positively selected. The CDR3 sequence is CSVCLGTGWDGTDTQYF. CDR3 nucleotides: TGCAGCGTATGCCTCGGGACAGGGTGGGATGGCACAGATACGCAGTATTTT.